This T cell receptor beta chain was identified during a study of blood T cell repertoires in COVID-19. Study-level background: Acute-phase and convalescent COVID-19 samples originated in the United States, Italy and Spain. T cells, B-cell-depleted T cells, or PBMCs provided the cDNA or gDNA that served as material.

In the authors' workflow: Amplified reference gene primers provided the basis for estimating nucleated cell counts. The repertoire was sequenced with immunoSEQ multiplex PCR; TCRdb's copy has only in-frame clones and lacks some. V and J calls and clone size follow that table, whereas D and trimming were derived from the DNA. Among more than 40,000 clones listed, around nine tenths were seen once. Sequencing input: peripheral blood. This receptor was identified in a man aged 60 to 69 with active or convalescent COVID-19.

CDR3 residues: CASSPLGQGLTYGYTF. As DNA, the CDR3 is TGTGCCAGCAGCCCTTTAGGACAGGGTCTCACCTATGGCTACACCTTC. V usage is TRBV5-8 and J usage is TRBJ1-2; 8 bases fit TRBD1. CDR1 and CDR2 (germline): SGHTS, YDEGEE. CDR3 length: 16 residues. V trimming: 4 bases; J trimming: 4 bases; junction bases outside the gene matches: 12.